This T cell receptor beta chain is from a study of cytomegalovirus exposure and HLA in healthy donors. Study-level background: A prior analysis found 117 million unique TCR beta sequences from 150 million to 200 million T cells. Study-level results: A later analysis showed TCR association rates differing by HLA locus, peaking at DRB1 and lowest at HLA-C.

As regards this clone: Its antigen is unidentified. A junction boundary mismatches the germline segment, possibly from a read error.

The PCR was carried out with 60 Vbeta primers and 13 Jbeta primers. TCRdb's copy holds only in-frame clones and misses some; the assay was immunoSEQ multiplex PCR. The listing records about 200,000 clones. The CDR3 loop spans 20 amino acids. CDR1 is MGHRA, CDR2 YSYEKL, per germline. The chain is built from TRBV4-1 and TRBJ2-7; TRBD2 matches at 10 bases. The sequencing sample was made of PBMCs. This clonotype was sampled from a man younger than 40 in good health and CMV-seronegative. CDR3 sequence: CAGSHPGAPSGRKGTGEQYF. As DNA, the CDR3 is TGCGCCGGCAGCCACCCCGGAGCGCCTAGCGGGAGAAAAGGAACGGGCGAGCAGTACTTC.